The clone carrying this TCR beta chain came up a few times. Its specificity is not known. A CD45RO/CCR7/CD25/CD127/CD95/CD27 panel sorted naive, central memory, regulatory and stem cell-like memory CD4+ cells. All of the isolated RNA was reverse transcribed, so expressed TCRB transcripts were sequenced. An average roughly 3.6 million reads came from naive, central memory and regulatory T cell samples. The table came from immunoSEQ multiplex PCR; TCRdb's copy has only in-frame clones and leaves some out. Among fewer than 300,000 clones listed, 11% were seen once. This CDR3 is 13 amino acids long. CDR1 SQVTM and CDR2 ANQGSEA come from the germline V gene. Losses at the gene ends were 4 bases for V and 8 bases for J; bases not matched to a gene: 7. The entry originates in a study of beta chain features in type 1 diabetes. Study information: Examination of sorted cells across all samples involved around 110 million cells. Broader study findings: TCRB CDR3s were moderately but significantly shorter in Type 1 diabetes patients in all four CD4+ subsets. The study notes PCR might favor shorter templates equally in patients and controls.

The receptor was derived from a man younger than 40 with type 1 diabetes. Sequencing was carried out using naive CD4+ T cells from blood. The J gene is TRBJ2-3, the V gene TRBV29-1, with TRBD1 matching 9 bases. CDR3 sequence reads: CSVGTGTGLTQYF. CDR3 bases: TGCAGCGTTGGAACCGGGACAGGGCTTACGCAGTATTTT.